This T cell receptor (beta chain) was recovered during a study of blood T cell repertoires in COVID-19. Study details: T cells, B-cell-depleted T cells, or PBMCs provided the cDNA or gDNA that served as material.

Using immunoSEQ multiplex PCR, the repertoire was profiled, and TCRdb retains in-frame clones only, with some absent. Found here are roughly 74,000 clones, approximately 85% of them singletons; the top ten hold less than 45%. Germline-derived CDR1 and CDR2 are SGHVS and FQNEAQ. V lost 5 bases and J 3 bases, leaving 16 bases between the germline ends. The CDR3 extends over 15 amino acids. The rearrangement joins TRBV7-8 to TRBJ1-1; D may be TRBD1 (5 bases). This clonotype originated in a man aged 65 to 85 with acute or convalescent COVID-19. The source material was peripheral blood. This CDR3 reads CASSPRRGKDTEAFF. The CDR3 DNA sequence: TGTGCCAGCAGCCCCAGACGGGGGAAGGACACTGAAGCTTTCTTT.